A single sample is the source of the 8 T cell receptor beta chains below, sequenced in a study of cytotoxic CD8 clonotypes in ibrutinib-treated CLL. The repertoire was sequenced with immunoSEQ multiplex PCR; TCRdb's copy has only in-frame clones and lacks some. The sample records about 50,000 clones, 57% being singletons. Sequencing used PBMCs, obtained after 24 months of ibrutinib treatment. The receptor set was obtained from a human donor with chronic lymphocytic leukemia.

This clone has just a few counts. Here the CDR3 reads CASSALGSNYGYTF. The CDR3 DNA reads as TGTGCCAGCAGTGCGCTGGGATCTAACTATGGCTACACCTTC. The V call is TRBV2, the J call TRBJ1-2; unclear D gene. CDR3 size: 14 residues. V was cut by 4 bases and J by 0 bases, with 9 bases left in between. Germline V gene sequence: CDR1 SNHLY, CDR2 FYNNEI.

This clone was seen more than once but under ten times. A much larger clone is a single base away; this may be a read error. V and J are TRBV2 and TRBJ1-2; TRBD1 agrees at 9 bases. V lost 5 bases and J lost 4; bases outside the gene matches: 5. Germline loops: CDR1 SNHLY, CDR2 FYNNEI. CDR3 length: 14 amino acids. The CDR3 bases are TGTGCCAGCAGTCCGGGACAGGGAGCCTATGGCTACACCTTC. It specifies CASSPGQGAYGYTF.

The chain carries TRBV5-1 and TRBJ2-1; D may correspond to TRBD1 or TRBD2 (5 bases each). V was pared by 4 bases and J by 8 bases, with 22 bases between. This CDR3 is 16 amino acids long. Germline values: CDR1 SGHRS, CDR2 YFSETQ. CDR3 DNA: TGCGCCAGCAGCACGGGGCAACGGGGCGCGGAAGATGAGCAGTTCTTC. Its protein is CASSTGQRGAEDEQFF.

The chain is built from TRBV4-2 and TRBJ1-2, with D maybe TRBD1 (5 bases). CDR3 length: 13 amino acids. V was clipped by 0 bases and J by 10 bases, with 12 bases between them. From germline, CDR1 is LGHNA and CDR2 YNFKEQ. CDR3 coding DNA: TGTGCCAGCAGCCAAGACAGGGAGGTTGACTACACCTTC. Its translation: CASSQDREVDYTF.

The chain couples TRBV10-1 to TRBJ1-1; no clear D gene. The germline V gene has CDR1 WNHNN and CDR2 SYGVQD (reference sequence). The CDR3 sequence is 13 residues long. Between the trimmed V and J ends, which lost 0 bases and 1 base, there was a span of 3 bases. The CDR3 sequence is CASSESRNTEAFF. The DNA of the CDR3 is TGCGCCAGCAGTGAGTCTCGGAACACTGAAGCTTTCTTT.

The chain has TRBV4-2 and TRBJ1-6; D unclear. Trimming removed 4 bases from V and 0 bases from J, with 10 bases in between. The CDR3 sequence is 16 residues long. Germline CDR1 and CDR2: LGHNA and YNFKEQ. CDR3 residues: CASSPGTSSYNSPLHF. The CDR3 nucleotides read TGTGCCAGCAGCCCAGGCACGAGCTCCTATAATTCACCCCTCCACTTT.

V gene TRBV5-1 combines with J gene TRBJ2-7; a weak D match, TRBD2 (5 bases). Trimming took off 4 bases at V and 7 bases at J, with 15 bases between the two ends. CDR1 and CDR2 (germline): SGHRS, YFSETQ. The CDR3 sequence is 13 residues long. The CDR3 DNA follows: TGCGCCAGCAGCCCCGCCGGGATGCGGGAGCAGTACTTC. It is translated as CASSPAGMREQYF. Variable domain in full (rest from reference TRBV5-1 and TRBJ2-7): KAGVTQTPRYLIKTRGQQVTLSCSPISGHRSVSWYQQTPGQGLQFLFEYFSETQRNKGNFPGRFSGRQFSNSRSEMNVSTLELGDSALYLCASSPAGMREQYFGPGTRLTVT.

This clone occurred a few times. The V gene is TRBV4-1, the J gene TRBJ1-5; D perhaps matches TRBD1 (5 bases). CDR1 MGHRA and CDR2 YSYEKL come from the germline V gene. Trimming pared 1 base from V and 5 bases from J, leaving 15 bases between. The CDR3 loop spans 16 amino acids. Here the CDR3 reads CASSQVFGTAYQPQHF. CDR3 coding DNA: TGCGCCAGCAGCCAAGTCTTCGGGACTGCGTATCAGCCCCAGCATTTT.